The 30 T cell receptor beta chains below were found in one sample sequenced in a study of Tregs in tolerant kidney transplant recipients. Generated by immunoSEQ multiplex PCR, the TCRdb table keeps only in-frame clones and is missing some. The sample contains more than 90,000 clones, around 94% of which appear only once. The sample taken for sequencing was CD4+ T cells from blood. The receptors were sampled from a human donor in good health.

The chain recombines TRBV5-1 with TRBJ2-5, with 9 bases identical to TRBD1. This CDR3 spans 18 amino acids. Trimming removed 1 base from V and 2 bases from J; junction bases left unmatched: 12. Germline values: CDR1 SGHRS, CDR2 YFSETQ. CDR3 DNA: TGCGCCAGCAGCTTGTCCCCTACAGGGGGCGCGGGACAAGAGACCCAGTACTTC. Its protein is CASSLSPTGGAGQETQYF.

V and J are TRBV30 and TRBJ2-3; either TRBD1 or TRBD2 may fit D (5 bases each). The CDR3 length is 16 residues. Trimming stripped 3 bases from V and 2 bases from J, with 18 bases between. Germline V lookup: CDR1 GTSNPN, CDR2 SVGIG (reference sequence). CDR3 coding DNA: TGTGCCTGGAGAAGTTGGGGGACCAGTCTCACAGATACGCAGTATTTT. It yields the protein CAWRSWGTSLTDTQYF.

The chain employs TRBV19 and TRBJ1-5; 9 nucleotides match TRBD1. The CDR3 totals 15 residues. Germline loops: CDR1 LNHDA, CDR2 SQIVND (reference sequence). The ends lost 6 bases at V and 0 bases at J; junction bases unmatched: 3. DNA for the CDR3: TGTGCCAGTAGCTCGGGACAGGGTAGCAATCAGCCCCAGCATTTT. Translating gives CASSSGQGSNQPQHF.

The rearrangement links TRBV6-1 to TRBJ1-1; tentative D call: TRBD1 (5 bases). The V end lost 3 bases, the J end lost 4 bases, and 9 bases lay between the germline ends. In germline, CDR1 is MNHNS, CDR2 SASEGT. This CDR3 is 13 amino acids long. Written as DNA, the CDR3 is TGTGCCAGCAGTGACAGAGGGGTCACTGAAGCTTTCTTT. Encoded protein: CASSDRGVTEAFF.

This chain uses TRBV5-1 with TRBJ1-4; D is possibly TRBD1 (5 bases). Germline-derived CDR1 and CDR2 are SGHRS and YFSETQ. The CDR3 is 13 amino acids. Trimming left V 2 bases short and J 7 bases short, with 9 bases between. The CDR3 loop is CASSFGGGEKLFF. The CDR3 DNA sequence: TGCGCCAGCAGCTTTGGGGGAGGTGAAAAACTGTTTTTT.

The chain employs TRBV28 and TRBJ1-1; 8 nucleotides agree with TRBD1. The CDR3 sequence is 15 residues long. Germline CDR1 is MDHEN and CDR2 is SYDVKM. V shed 5 bases, J shed 2 bases, and the junction held 7 bases outside the gene matches. The CDR3 coding sequence is TGTGCCAGCAGTGCCACCGGGACAGGCAACACTGAAGCTTTCTTT. It encodes CASSATGTGNTEAFF.

J is TRBJ2-2 and V is TRBV2; 9 nucleotides line up with TRBD2. CDR3 size: 15 residues. In germline, CDR1 is SNHLY, CDR2 FYNNEI. J gave up 2 bases and V 8 bases, and 6 bases lay outside the gene matches. CDR3: CASEPSGVNTGELFF. The DNA of the CDR3 is TGTGCCAGCGAGCCTAGCGGGGTTAACACCGGGGAGCTGTTTTTT.

This chain connects TRBV15 to TRBJ1-5, with D maybe TRBD1 (6 bases). CDR3 length equals 19 residues. Trimming took off 0 bases at V and 1 base at J, with 19 bases between the two ends. Germline CDR1 reads LNHNV; CDR2 reads YYDKDF (reference sequence). CDR3 nucleotides: TGTGCCACCAGCAGAGATGGGCAGGGGAGTGTGAGGAGCAATCAGCCCCAGCATTTT. It translates to CATSRDGQGSVRSNQPQHF. The variable domain in full, completed from reference TRBV15 and TRBJ1-5, reads DAMVIQNPRYQVTQFGKPVTLSCSQTLNHNVMYWYQQKSSQAPKLLFHYYDKDFNNEADTPDNFQSRRPNTSFCFLDIRSPGLGDTAMYLCATSRDGQGSVRSNQPQHFGDGTRLSIL.

The genes are TRBV18 and TRBJ1-5, with D tentatively TRBD1 (5 bases). V was trimmed by 1 base and J by 7 bases, leaving 8 bases between them. This CDR3 is 13 amino acids long. Per germline, CDR1 KGHSH and CDR2 LQKENI. The DNA for the CDR3 is TGTGCCAGCTCACCACAGGGGACCCAGCCCCAGCATTTT. As protein: CASSPQGTQPQHF.

The J gene is TRBJ1-5, the V gene TRBV30; a possible D gene is TRBD1 (5 bases). The CDR3 runs to 18 residues. The V gene lost 3 bases and the J gene lost 0 bases, with 21 bases spanning the gap. CDR1 is GTSNPN and CDR2 is SVGIG in the germline V gene (reference sequence). CDR3 bases: TGTGCCTGGAGCTCGACCCGGAGGGGCCTTTATAGCAATCAGCCCCAGCATTTT. Translation gives CAWSSTRRGLYSNQPQHF.

The chain combines TRBV7-8 with TRBJ2-2; D gene unclear. The ends were cut back, 1 base at V and 5 bases at J, with 11 bases in the middle. Germline V gene data show CDR1 as SGHVS and CDR2 as FQNEAQ. There are 15 residues in the CDR3. The CDR3 reads CASSLGSLLTGELFF. Written as DNA, the CDR3 is TGTGCCAGCAGCTTAGGATCCCTCTTAACCGGGGAGCTGTTTTTT.

This CDR3 reads CASRHGTSGLTDTQYF. CDR3 nucleotide sequence: TGCGCCAGCAGACATGGGACTAGCGGGTTGACAGATACGCAGTATTTT. The genes are TRBV5-1 and TRBJ2-3; 12 nucleotides match TRBD2. V was clipped by 5 bases and J by 3 bases; unmatched bases: 7. The CDR3 is 16 amino acids. CDR1 and CDR2 (germline): SGHRS, YFSETQ.

The V gene is TRBV28, the J gene TRBJ1-4; 8 nucleotides agree with TRBD1. The junction had 10 bases not matched to a gene; V was cut back by 6 bases and J by 7 bases. This CDR3 comprises 15 residues. From germline, CDR1 is MDHEN and CDR2 SYDVKM. The CDR3 reads CASRPPTGAGEKLFF. For the CDR3, the DNA is TGTGCCAGCAGGCCACCGACAGGGGCGGGTGAAAAACTGTTTTTT.

The genes are TRBV30 and TRBJ2-1, with 8 bases aligning to TRBD1. The CDR3 has 13 residues. Germline CDR1 GTSNPN, CDR2 SVGIG (reference sequence). J was trimmed by 5 bases and V by 4 bases; bases with no gene match: 4. The CDR3 reads CAWNQGAHNEQFF. CDR3 DNA sequence: TGTGCCTGGAACCAGGGGGCCCACAATGAGCAGTTCTTC.

Concerning this clone: This sample also contains other DNA sequences that code for the same CDR3. V is TRBV5-4 and J is TRBJ2-7; TRBD1 aligns across 8 bases. V lost 0 bases to trimming and J lost 0 bases; unmatched junction nucleotides: 2. The CDR3 loop spans 15 amino acids. Germline V gene data show CDR1 as SGHNT and CDR2 as YYREEE (reference sequence). The DNA for the CDR3 is TGTGCCAGCAGCTTGGCCGGACAGGGCTCCTACGAGCAGTACTTC. It translates to CASSLAGQGSYEQYF.

V usage is TRBV6-5 and J usage is TRBJ2-7; TRBD2 agrees at 12 bases. Germline V CDR1 and CDR2: MNHEY, SVGAGI. Unmatched junction bases numbered 10, after V lost 7 bases and J lost 9 bases. CDR3 length: 14 residues. The CDR3 DNA follows: TGTGCCAGCACCCCCCTCGGGACTAGCGGGCGGCAGTACTTC. Translating gives CASTPLGTSGRQYF.

The chain couples TRBV15 to TRBJ1-1; D gene unclear. This CDR3 has 15 residues. V lost 6 bases to trimming and J lost 4 bases, with 18 bases between them. From germline, CDR1 is LNHNV and CDR2 YYDKDF (reference sequence). The CDR3 region has the DNA TGTGCCACCAGGCGAGGGTCGGTGACGGGCACTGAAGCTTTCTTT. This translates into CATRRGSVTGTEAFF.

V is TRBV18 and J is TRBJ1-2, with unresolved D. Germline V gives CDR1 KGHSH, CDR2 LQKENI. CDR3 length: 13 amino acids. V was trimmed by 6 bases and J by 2 bases, leaving 10 bases between them. This CDR3 reads CASSSGENYGYTF. DNA for the CDR3: TGTGCCAGCTCCAGTGGTGAGAACTATGGCTACACCTTC.

As DNA, the CDR3 is TGTGCCAGCAGCCGGACTAGCGGGGCCAACAATGAGCAGTTCTTC. Encoded protein: CASSRTSGANNEQFF. The chain links TRBV7-3 to TRBJ2-1, with 12 nucleotides matching TRBD2. Germline trimming cut 5 bases from V and 5 bases from J; bases unmatched to any gene: 4. Germline CDR1 reads SGHTA; CDR2 reads FQGTGA. This CDR3 contains 15 residues.

This clone was seen a handful of times. The chain carries TRBV7-9 and TRBJ2-7; TRBD2 matches at 7 bases. The CDR3 spans 15 residues. With 1 base clipped from V and 3 bases from J, the junction kept 6 bases outside the gene matches. Germline loops: CDR1 SEHNR, CDR2 FQNEAQ (reference sequence). The CDR3 sequence is CASSLVGPSGYEQYF. CDR3 DNA sequence: TGTGCCAGCAGCTTAGTCGGTCCTAGCGGCTACGAGCAGTACTTC.

The rearrangement links TRBV5-1 to TRBJ2-7, with 11 positions matching TRBD2. V gave up 2 bases and J gave up 4 bases; unmatched junction bases: 5. CDR3 length: 15 amino acids. Germline CDR1 and CDR2: SGHRS and YFSETQ. The CDR3 nucleotides are TGCGCCAGCAGCTTAGGTCTAGCGGGGGGATACGAGCAGTACTTC. This translates into CASSLGLAGGYEQYF.

This rearrangement joins TRBV6-6 to TRBJ2-1; perhaps TRBD1 as D (6 bases). Between the trimmed V and J ends, which lost 6 bases and 2 bases, there was a span of 11 bases. The germline gives CDR1 MNHNY, CDR2 SVGAGI (reference sequence). The CDR3 is made up of 14 amino acids. The CDR3, as DNA: TGTGCCAGCAGCCTCGGGACACCCTACAATGAGCAGTTCTTC. This codes for CASSLGTPYNEQFF.

This sequence joins TRBV7-2 and TRBJ2-5; TRBD2 agrees at 7 bases. V shed 4 bases and J 4 bases; nucleotides not matched to a gene: 6. Germline lookup yields CDR1 SGHTA and CDR2 FQGNSA. This CDR3 region has 14 residues. CDR3 residues: CASSSRGGRETQYF. The CDR3 bases are TGTGCCAGCAGCTCCCGGGGCGGGAGAGAGACCCAGTACTTC. Together with reference TRBV7-2 and TRBJ2-5, the CDR3 gives the full variable domain: GAGVSQSPSNKVTEKGKDVELRCDPISGHTALYWYRQSLGQGLEFLIYFQGNSAPDKSGLPSDRFSAERTGGSVSTLTIQRTQQEDSAVYLCASSSRGGRETQYFGPGTRLLVL.

The rearrangement joins TRBV7-2 to TRBJ2-2; no definite D call. The CDR3 has 14 residues. Trimming pared 3 bases from V and 4 bases from J, leaving 9 bases between. CDR1 and CDR2 (germline): SGHTA, FQGNSA. CDR3 coding DNA: TGTGCCAGCAGCTTTCTTATGGGCACCGGGGAGCTGTTTTTT. Its translation: CASSFLMGTGELFF.

The genes are TRBV11-2 and TRBJ1-3; unclear D gene. CDR1 and CDR2 (germline): SGHAT, FQNNGV. This CDR3 region has 17 residues. Between the trimmed V and J ends, which lost 5 bases and 0 bases, there was a span of 17 bases. The CDR3, as DNA: TGTGCCAGCAGCAGAGTGGCAGGCCTTACCTCTGGAAACACCATATATTTT. Amino acids: CASSRVAGLTSGNTIYF.

The CDR3 DNA sequence: TGCGCCAGCAGCCAACGGACTAGCGGGGGGATGGAGACCCAGTACTTC. The encoded protein is CASSQRTSGGMETQYF. The chain has TRBV5-1 and TRBJ2-5; 14 nucleotides match TRBD2. The germline V gene has CDR1 SGHRS and CDR2 YFSETQ. J gave up 5 bases and V 4 bases, and 7 bases lay outside the gene matches. This CDR3 comprises 16 residues.

This sequence joins TRBV6-6 and TRBJ1-3, with D maybe TRBD1 (6 bases). This CDR3 contains 15 residues. V was shortened by 6 bases and J by 2 bases, with 14 bases between the two germline ends. Germline CDR1 is MNHNY and CDR2 is SVGAGI (reference sequence). The CDR3 sequence: CASSPGYRAGNTIYF. Written as DNA, the CDR3 is TGTGCCAGCAGCCCAGGGTACAGGGCTGGAAACACCATATATTTT.

The chain links TRBV5-8 to TRBJ1-4; no reliable D call. This CDR3 has 15 residues. Trimming pared 3 bases from V and 4 bases from J, leaving 13 bases between. Per germline, CDR1 SGHTS and CDR2 YDEGEE. In DNA form, the CDR3 reads TGTGCCAGCAGCTCTGGACCCGCCCTTAATGAAAAACTGTTTTTT. Translation gives CASSSGPALNEKLFF.

This rearrangement joins TRBV2 to TRBJ1-1; the D is unclear. Germline assignment: CDR1 SNHLY and CDR2 FYNNEI. CDR3 size: 11 residues. Trimming took off 8 bases at V and 4 bases at J, with 8 bases between the two ends. The CDR3 nucleotides read TGTGCCAGCGCCGAAGTCACTGAAGCTTTCTTT. This encodes CASAEVTEAFF.

V gene TRBV10-3 combines with J gene TRBJ2-5, with 9 bases aligning to TRBD1. Trimming removed 11 bases from V and 4 bases from J; junction bases left unmatched: 14. This CDR3 region has 15 residues. From germline, CDR1 is ENHRY and CDR2 SYGVKD. CDR3 residues: CASSRPTGGLETQYF. The CDR3, as DNA: TGTGCCTCCTCCCGGCCTACAGGGGGCTTAGAGACCCAGTACTTC.